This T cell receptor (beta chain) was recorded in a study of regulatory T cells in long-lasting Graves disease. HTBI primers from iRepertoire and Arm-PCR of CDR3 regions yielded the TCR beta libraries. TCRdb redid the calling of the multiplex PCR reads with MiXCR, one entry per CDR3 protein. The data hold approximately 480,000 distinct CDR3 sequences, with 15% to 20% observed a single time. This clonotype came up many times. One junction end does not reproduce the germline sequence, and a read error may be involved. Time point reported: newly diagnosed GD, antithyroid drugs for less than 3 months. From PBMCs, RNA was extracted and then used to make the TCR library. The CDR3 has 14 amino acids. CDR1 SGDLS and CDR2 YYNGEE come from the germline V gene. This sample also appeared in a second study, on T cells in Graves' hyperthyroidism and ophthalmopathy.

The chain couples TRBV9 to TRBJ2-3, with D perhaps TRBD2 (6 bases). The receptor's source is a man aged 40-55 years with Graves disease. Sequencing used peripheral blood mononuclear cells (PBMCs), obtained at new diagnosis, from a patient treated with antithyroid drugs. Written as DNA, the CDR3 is TGCGCCAGCAGCCCTGGCGGGGTGGCAGATACGCAGTATTTT. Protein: CASSPGGVADTQYF.